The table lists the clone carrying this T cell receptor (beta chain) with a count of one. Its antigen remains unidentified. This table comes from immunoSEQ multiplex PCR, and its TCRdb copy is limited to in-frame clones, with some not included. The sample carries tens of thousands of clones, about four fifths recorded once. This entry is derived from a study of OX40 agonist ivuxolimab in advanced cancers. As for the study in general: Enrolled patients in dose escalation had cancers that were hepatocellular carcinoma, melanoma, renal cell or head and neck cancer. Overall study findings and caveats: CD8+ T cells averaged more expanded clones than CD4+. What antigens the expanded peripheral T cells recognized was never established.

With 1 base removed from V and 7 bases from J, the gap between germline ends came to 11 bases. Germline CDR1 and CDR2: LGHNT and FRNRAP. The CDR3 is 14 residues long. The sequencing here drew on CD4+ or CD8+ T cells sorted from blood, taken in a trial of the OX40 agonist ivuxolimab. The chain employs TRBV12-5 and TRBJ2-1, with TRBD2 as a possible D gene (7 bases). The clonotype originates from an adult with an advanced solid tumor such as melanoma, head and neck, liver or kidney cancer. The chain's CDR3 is CASGLGGGSNEQFF. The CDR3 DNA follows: TGTGCTAGTGGTTTGGGGGGGGGCTCGAATGAGCAGTTCTTC.